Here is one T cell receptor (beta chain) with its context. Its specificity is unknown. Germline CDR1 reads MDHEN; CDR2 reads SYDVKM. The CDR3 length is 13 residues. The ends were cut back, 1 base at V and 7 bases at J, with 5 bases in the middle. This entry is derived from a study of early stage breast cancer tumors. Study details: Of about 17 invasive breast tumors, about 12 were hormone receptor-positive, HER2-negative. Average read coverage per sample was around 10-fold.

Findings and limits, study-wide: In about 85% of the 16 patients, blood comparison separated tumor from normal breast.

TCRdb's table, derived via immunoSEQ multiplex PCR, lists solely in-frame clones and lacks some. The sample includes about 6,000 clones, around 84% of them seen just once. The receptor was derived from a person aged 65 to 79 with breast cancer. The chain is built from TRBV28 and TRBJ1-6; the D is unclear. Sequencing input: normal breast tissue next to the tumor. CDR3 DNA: TGTGCCAGCAGTTTATTTCGGAATTCACCCCTCCACTTT. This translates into CASSLFRNSPLHF.